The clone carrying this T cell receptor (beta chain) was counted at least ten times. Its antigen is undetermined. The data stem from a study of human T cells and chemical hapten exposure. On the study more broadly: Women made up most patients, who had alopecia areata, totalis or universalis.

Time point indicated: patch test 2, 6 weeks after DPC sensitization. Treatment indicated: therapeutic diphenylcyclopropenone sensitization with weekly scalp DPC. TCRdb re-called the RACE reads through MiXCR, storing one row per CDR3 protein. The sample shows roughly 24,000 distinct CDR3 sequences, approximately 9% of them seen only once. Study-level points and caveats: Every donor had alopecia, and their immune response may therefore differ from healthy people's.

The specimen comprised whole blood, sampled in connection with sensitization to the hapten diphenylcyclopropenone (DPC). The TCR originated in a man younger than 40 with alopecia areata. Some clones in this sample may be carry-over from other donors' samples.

The CDR3 sequence: CASRAPRGSTGELFF. CDR3 coding DNA: TGTGCCAGCAGAGCCCCTCGGGGTAGCACCGGGGAGCTGTTTTTT. The chain has TRBV7-9 and TRBJ2-2; D is perhaps TRBD2 (5 bases). V dropped 6 bases and J dropped 4 bases, with 15 bases sitting between them. CDR1 and CDR2 (germline): SEHNR, FQNEAQ (reference sequence). The CDR3 is made up of 15 amino acids.